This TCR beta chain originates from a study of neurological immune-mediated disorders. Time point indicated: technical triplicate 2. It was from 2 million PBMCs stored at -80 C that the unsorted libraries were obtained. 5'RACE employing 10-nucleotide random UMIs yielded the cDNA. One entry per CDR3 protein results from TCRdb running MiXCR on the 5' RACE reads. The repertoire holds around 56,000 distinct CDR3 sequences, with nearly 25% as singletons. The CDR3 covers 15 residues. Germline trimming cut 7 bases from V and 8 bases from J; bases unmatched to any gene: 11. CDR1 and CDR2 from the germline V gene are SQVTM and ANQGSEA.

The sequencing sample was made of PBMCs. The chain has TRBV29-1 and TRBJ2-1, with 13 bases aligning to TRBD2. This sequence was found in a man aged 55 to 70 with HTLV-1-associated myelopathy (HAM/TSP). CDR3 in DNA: TGCAGCGCCAGCAAACTAGCGGGAGGGCCGCATGAGCAGTTCTTC. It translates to CSASKLAGGPHEQFF.